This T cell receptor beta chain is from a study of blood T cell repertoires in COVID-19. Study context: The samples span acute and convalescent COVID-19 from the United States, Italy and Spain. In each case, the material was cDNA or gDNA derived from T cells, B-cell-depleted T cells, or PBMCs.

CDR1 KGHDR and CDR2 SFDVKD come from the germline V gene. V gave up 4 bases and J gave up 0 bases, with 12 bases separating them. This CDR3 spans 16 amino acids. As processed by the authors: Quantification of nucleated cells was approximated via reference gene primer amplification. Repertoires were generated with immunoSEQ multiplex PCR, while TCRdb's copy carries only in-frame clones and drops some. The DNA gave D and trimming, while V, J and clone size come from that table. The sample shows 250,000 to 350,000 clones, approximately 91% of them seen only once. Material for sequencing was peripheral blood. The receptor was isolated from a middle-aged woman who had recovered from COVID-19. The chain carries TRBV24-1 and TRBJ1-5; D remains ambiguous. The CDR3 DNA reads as TGTGCCACCAGTGAAGCAGGCAGCCATAGCAATCAGCCCCAGCATTTT. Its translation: CATSEAGSHSNQPQHF.